The 30 T cell receptor beta chains below come from one sample, sequenced in a study of tumor-infiltrating lymphocytes in primary liver carcinoma. Priming with a constant-region primer yielded TCR beta cDNA from about 540 ng total RNA. Slightly modified ARM-PCR served as the procedure for the TCR beta libraries. These libraries came from three rounds of nested multiplex PCR. Use of TRBV1-TRBV30 forward primers with a C-beta reverse primer characterized the first two PCR rounds, which lasted around 9 cycles each. TCRdb re-derived calls from the multiplex PCR reads in MiXCR, one entry per CDR3 protein. The profile covers fewer than 350,000 distinct CDR3 sequences, with 65% appearing a single time and roughly 10% taken by the ten largest. For blood RNA, unsorted whole blood served as the source, and germline DNA was extracted too. Sequenced sample: peripheral blood. The receptors shown here come from a man between 35 and 55 years old with primary liver carcinoma and hepatitis B virus infection.

The gene calls are TRBV29-1 and TRBJ2-7; D is tentatively TRBD1 or TRBD2 (5 bases each). The CDR3 contains 11 residues. Trimming cost V 8 bases and J 3 bases, with 11 bases left between them. The germline CDR1 and CDR2 sequences are SQVTM and ANQGSEA. The CDR3 DNA follows: TGCAGCATTGGGACCTACTACGAGCAGTACTTC. Its translation: CSIGTYYEQYF.

The rearrangement joins TRBV6-5 to TRBJ2-4; D is perhaps TRBD1 (6 bases). This CDR3 region has 15 residues. V was trimmed by 0 bases and J by 7 bases, leaving 13 bases between them. The germline gives CDR1 MNHEY, CDR2 SVGAGI. The CDR3 bases are TGTGCCAGCAGTTACTCACAGGGAAAGCGGAACATTCAGTACTTC. Protein: CASSYSQGKRNIQYF.

The rearrangement uses TRBV6-5 and TRBJ1-1, with D possibly matching TRBD1 (6 bases). CDR3 size: 16 residues. Germline V gene lookup returns CDR1 MNHEY and CDR2 SVGAGI. Trimming left V 8 bases short and J 0 bases short, with 19 bases between. The CDR3 bases are TGTGCCAGCTGGTCTACGAGGGGGTCTGTGAACACTGAAGCTTTCTTT. Protein sequence: CASWSTRGSVNTEAFF.

This clonotype has a single count. Given a much more abundant clone one base away, this may be a read error. The chain employs TRBV5-5 and TRBJ1-3, with 7 bases fitting TRBD1. The trim removed 7 bases at V and 5 bases at J, leaving 12 bases unmatched. Germline values: CDR1 SGHKS, CDR2 YYEKEE (reference sequence). The CDR3 consists of 15 residues. The CDR3 bases are TGTGCCAGCTGCTCGGTACAGGGGCCACGAAACACCATATATTTT. Its translation: CASCSVQGPRNTIYF. The full variable domain, its missing parts supplied by reference TRBV5-5 and TRBJ1-3, is DAGVTQSPTHLIKTRGQQVTLRCSPISGHKSVSWYQQVLGQGPQFIFQYYEKEERGRGNFPDRFSARQFPNYSSELNVNALLLGDSALYLCASCSVQGPRNTIYFGEGSWLTVV.

Concerning this clonotype itself: This may be a read error, as it is one base from a much larger clone. This chain joins TRBV5-5 and TRBJ1-4, with a weak D call TRBD1 (5 bases). Germline V gives CDR1 SGHKS, CDR2 YYEKEE (reference sequence). The CDR3 is 15 amino acids. This CDR3 reads CAGSFQGSRGEKLFF. Written as DNA, the CDR3 is TGTGCCGGCAGCTTTCAGGGCTCGCGGGGTGAAAAACTGTTTTTT.

Turning to this clonotype: A much bigger clone sits one base away, suggesting this may be a read error. The V call is TRBV10-3, the J call TRBJ2-1; 12 bases align to TRBD2. The germline gives CDR1 ENHRY, CDR2 SYGVKD. This CDR3 is built from 14 residues. V lost 4 bases, J lost 6 bases, and 1 base stayed unmatched. The CDR3 DNA reads as TGTGCCATCAGTGGGACTAGCGGGATCAATGAGCAGTTCTTC. It translates to CAISGTSGINEQFF.

In this sample, this clonotype turned up once. A read error is possible here, since a much larger clone lies one base away. The chain is built from TRBV12-3 or TRBV12-4 and TRBJ2-7; the match to TRBD2 covers 12 bases. The CDR3 totals 14 residues. The CDR3 is CVSSPSGRVYEQYF. Written as DNA, the CDR3 is TGTGTCAGCAGCCCTAGCGGGAGGGTATACGAGCAGTACTTC.

This clonotype was counted many times. The CDR3 reads CASSQGGQSSGNTIYF. The CDR3 DNA follows: TGCGCCAGCAGCCAGGGAGGACAGAGCTCTGGAAACACCATATATTTT. The gene calls are TRBV4-1 and TRBJ1-3; D perhaps matches TRBD1 (6 bases). Germline CDR1 MGHRA, CDR2 YSYEKL. Trimming stripped 3 bases from V and 0 bases from J, with 12 bases between. The CDR3 is 16 residues long.

CDR3 protein: CASGTVNTGELFF. The CDR3 DNA reads as TGTGCCAGTGGGACAGTGAACACCGGGGAGCTGTTTTTT. The chain employs TRBV7-9 and TRBJ2-2, with 7 bases fitting TRBD1. CDR3 length: 13 residues. Germline CDR1 reads SEHNR; CDR2 reads FQNEAQ (reference sequence). V dropped 9 bases and J dropped 1; count of bases not matched to a gene: 2.

This clonotype has a count of ten or more. The V call is TRBV29-1, the J call TRBJ1-2; D unclear. This CDR3 has 11 amino acids. Looked up from germline, CDR1 is SQVTM and CDR2 is ANQGSEA. V dropped 8 bases and J dropped 4 bases, with 11 bases sitting between them. The CDR3 protein is CSRSEGYGYTF. CDR3 bases: TGCAGCCGGAGCGAGGGCTATGGCTACACCTTC.

A word on this clonotype: A read error may account for a junction end that differs from germline. The V call is TRBV29-1, the J call TRBJ2-1; TRBD1 matches 10 bases. The CDR3 length is 14 residues. Per the germline V gene, CDR1 is SQVTM and CDR2 is ANQGSEA. CDR3 protein: CSVELDRGYNERFF. CDR3 DNA sequence: TGCAGCGTTGAACTGGACAGGGGGTACAATGAGCGGTTCTTC.

As regards this clonotype: The junction and the germline gene differ at one end; a read error may be behind it. The rearrangement joins TRBV11-2 to TRBJ2-3, with D uncertain. Germline-derived CDR1 and CDR2 are SGHAT and FQNNGV. The CDR3 has 11 residues. The CDR3 loop reads CAGTSADAQYF. For the CDR3, the DNA is TGTGCCGGCACCTCGGCAGATGCGCAGTATTTT.

To note about this clonotype: Being one base from a much bigger clone, this may be a read error. The rearrangement joins TRBV6-6 to TRBJ2-1, with 9 bases that match TRBD2. The trim removed 5 bases at V and 0 bases at J, leaving 17 bases unmatched. Germline CDR1 reads MNHNY; CDR2 reads SVGAGI (reference sequence). The CDR3 contains 20 residues. The CDR3 sequence: CASSRPDGAGGPGSYNEQFF. CDR3 sequence (DNA): TGTGCCAGCAGTCGCCCAGATGGGGCGGGAGGGCCAGGCTCCTACAATGAGCAGTTCTTC.

The rearrangement uses TRBV11-2 and TRBJ2-1, with 8 bases identical to TRBD2. The CDR3 extends over 17 amino acids. Germline CDR1 is SGHAT and CDR2 is FQNNGV. The V gene end was trimmed by 5 bases and the J gene end by 15 bases; junction bases not matched to a gene: 24. The CDR3 coding sequence is TGTGCCAGCAGCCCGACGGCGGGGGGCATCGCAGCTCTGGCGCTGTTCTTC. This gives the protein CASSPTAGGIAALALFF.

In this sample, this clonotype turned up once. The chain is built from TRBV5-4 and TRBJ2-2, with TRBD2 as a possible D gene (6 bases). The ends were cut back, 3 bases at V and 5 bases at J, with 14 bases in the middle. This CDR3 has 15 amino acids. CDR1 SGHNT and CDR2 YYREEE come from the germline V gene (reference sequence). This CDR3 reads CASSWREPGTGELFF. In DNA, the CDR3 is TGTGCCAGCAGCTGGAGGGAGCCGGGGACCGGGGAGCTGTTTTTT. Using reference TRBV5-4 and TRBJ2-2 for the parts outside the CDR3, the full variable domain is ETGVTQSPTHLIKTRGQQVTLRCSSQSGHNTVSWYQQALGQGPQFIFQYYREEENGRGNFPPRFSGLQFPNYSSELNVNALELDDSALYLCASSWREPGTGELFFGEGSRLTVL.

This clonotype was detected ten times or more. V gene TRBV29-1 combines with J gene TRBJ1-1; the match to TRBD1 covers 7 bases. Germline V gives CDR1 SQVTM, CDR2 ANQGSEA. V trimming: 6 bases; J trimming: 1 base; junction bases outside the gene matches: 5. The CDR3 is made up of 13 amino acids. CDR3 protein: CSVGHRGNTEAFF. The CDR3 nucleotides read TGCAGCGTCGGGCACAGGGGGAACACTGAAGCTTTCTTT.

This chain uses TRBV30 with TRBJ1-2; D gene unclear. Trimming left V 2 bases short and J 4 bases short, with 17 bases between. CDR1 and CDR2 from the germline V gene are GTSNPN and SVGIG (reference sequence). CDR3 length: 15 amino acids. CDR3 coding DNA: TGTGCCTGGAGTAGTACTCCAATAAGCTTCTATGGCTACACCTTC. Its translation: CAWSSTPISFYGYTF.

There are many counts of this clonotype. The J gene is TRBJ2-7, the V gene TRBV10-3; no clear D. Trimming cost V 3 bases and J 5 bases, with 17 bases left between them. There are 15 residues in the CDR3. CDR1 is ENHRY, CDR2 SYGVKD, per germline. DNA of the CDR3: TGTGCCATCAGTGACTCGGTCGGCAGTGCCGACGAGCAGTACTTC. It is translated as CAISDSVGSADEQYF.

Concerning this clonotype: Just one base apart from a much larger clone, this may be a read error. The final CDR3 position lacks the conserved phenylalanine or tryptophan, pointing to a likely read error. The chain combines TRBV6-5 with TRBJ2-5; D is possibly TRBD2 (5 bases). Trimming took 4 bases from V and 5 from J, leaving 17 bases between them. This CDR3 has 15 amino acids. From germline, CDR1 is MNHEY and CDR2 SVGAGI. The CDR3 DNA sequence: TGTGCCAGCAGTTCTCGGACTGGTATTTCGGAGACCCAGTACTCC. Amino acid sequence: CASSSRTGISETQYS.

Worth noting for this clonotype: One junction end does not reproduce the germline sequence, and a read error may be involved. The chain combines TRBV11-2 with TRBJ2-6, with TRBD1 matching 8 bases. CDR3 length equals 21 residues. Germline V CDR1 and CDR2: SGHAT, FQNNGV. The CDR3 DNA is TGTGCCAGCAGCATGGTGGGAGACAGGGGCATTTCCCTCTCTAGGGCCAACGCCCTGACTTTC. Its translation: CASSMVGDRGISLSRANALTF.

The genes are TRBV11-2 and TRBJ2-7; a possible D gene is TRBD1 (5 bases). V shed 5 bases and J shed 5 bases, with 16 bases lying between them. The CDR3 is 14 amino acids. Germline V gene lookup returns CDR1 SGHAT and CDR2 FQNNGV. CDR3 nucleotide sequence: TGTGCCAGCAGCCCGGACATGGGGTATGACGAGCAGTACTTC. Translation gives CASSPDMGYDEQYF.

This clonotype was observed a single time. The chain employs TRBV5-1 and TRBJ2-5; 13 bases map to TRBD2. This CDR3 contains 17 residues. With 4 bases clipped from V and 2 bases from J, the junction kept 8 bases outside the gene matches. Germline V gene data show CDR1 as SGHRS and CDR2 as YFSETQ. DNA of the CDR3: TGCGCCAGCAGCGTCCTGACTAGCGGGAGGTCACAAGAGACCCAGTACTTC. This encodes CASSVLTSGRSQETQYF.

A word on this clonotype: This may be a read error: a much more frequent sequence differs by one nucleotide. The CDR3 DNA reads TGCGCCAGCAGCCGACGGCAAGGGAATGTGCAGTTCTTC. Its translation is CASSRRQGNVQFF. This chain connects TRBV10-2 to TRBJ2-1; D gene uncertain. The CDR3 length is 13 residues. The germline gives CDR1 WSHSY, CDR2 SAAADI.

As regards this clonotype: Germline and junction disagree at one end, which may indicate a read error. The chain combines TRBV4-1 with TRBJ2-7; D may be TRBD2 (7 bases). Germline assignment: CDR1 MGHRA and CDR2 YSYEKL. The CDR3 has 16 amino acids. CDR3 sequence reads: CASSLQPEGGTYEQYF. The CDR3 DNA is TGCGCTAGCAGCCTTCAGCCAGAGGGGGGGACCTACGAGCAGTACTTC.

Note on this clonotype: This could be a read error, since a much larger clone is one nucleotide away. The chain carries TRBV29-1 and TRBJ2-7, with no clear D. Germline V gives CDR1 SQVTM, CDR2 ANQGSEA. This CDR3 region has 10 residues. The CDR3 DNA reads TGCAGCGCTCTCTCCTACGAGCGGTACTTC. Translating gives CSALSYERYF.

About this clonotype: This sequence may be a read error, since a much larger clone differs from it by one base. J is TRBJ2-1 and V is TRBV6-6; maybe TRBD1 (6 bases). The CDR3 is made up of 13 amino acids. The germline V gene has CDR1 MNHNY and CDR2 SVGAGI (reference sequence). Trimming shortened V by 6 bases and J by 5 bases, and 11 bases separated the two germline ends. As DNA, the CDR3 is TGTGCCAGCAGGTACCGGACAGACAATGAGCAGTTCTTC. This gives the protein CASRYRTDNEQFF.

The rearrangement links TRBV28 to TRBJ1-3; 9 bases align to TRBD1. Unmatched junction bases numbered 7, after V lost 10 bases and J lost 0 bases. There are 15 residues in the CDR3. Germline V CDR1 and CDR2: MDHEN, SYDVKM. The CDR3, as DNA: TGTGCCACCGGAATACAGGGGGCCTCTGGAAACACCATATATTTT. It encodes CATGIQGASGNTIYF.

A note on this clonotype: The germline gene is not matched at one end of the junction; a read error may be the cause. The gene calls are TRBV4-2 and TRBJ2-4; the match to TRBD1 covers 8 bases. The length of the CDR3 is 14 residues. The germline V gene has CDR1 LGHNA and CDR2 YNFKEQ. The CDR3 region is CASSPGQGENIQCF. For the CDR3, the DNA is TGTGCCAGCAGCCCCGGACAGGGAGAAAACATTCAGTGCTTC.

Worth noting for this clonotype: This could be a read error, since a much larger clone is one nucleotide away. This sequence joins TRBV6-5 and TRBJ1-4; TRBD1 agrees at 9 bases. This CDR3 has 15 amino acids. From germline, CDR1 is MNHEY and CDR2 SVGAGI. The CDR3, as DNA: TGTGCCTGCAGTTTCGGGGACAGGGTTAATGAAAAACTGTTTTTT. Protein: CACSFGDRVNEKLFF.

This clonotype was counted only a few times. The junction and the germline gene differ at one end; a read error may be behind it. The V gene is TRBV29-1, the J gene TRBJ2-5; D is uncertain. Germline CDR1 and CDR2: SQVTM and ANQGSEA. The CDR3 loop spans 12 amino acids. For the CDR3, the DNA is TGCAGCGTTGGACACTTACAAGAGGCCCAGTACTTC. Its translation: CSVGHLQEAQYF.